The 2 T cell receptor beta chains in this list originate from one sample, sequenced in a study of T cell repertoires and HLA-DP antigens (dated by TCRdb to 2017 to 2018). These receptors' targets are unknown. Receptors were amplified or captured by the immunoSEQ multiplex PCR assay. TCRdb holds this immuneACCESS table with in-frame rearrangements only. Some clones are missing; in checked studies, unresolved V genes explain under half, and the rest has no known cause. The sample table holds 65,000 to 90,000 clones, of which roughly 75% were seen once. Jointly, the top ten make up roughly 1.5% of the sample. The sequenced sample consisted of CD4+ T cells from PBMCs. Receptors were obtained from a man between 60 and 75 years old in good health and CMV-seronegative.

The chain employs TRBV2 and TRBJ1-6, with 7 positions matching TRBD1. The CDR3 runs to 14 residues. Trimming removed 10 bases from V and 6 bases from J; junction bases left unmatched: 9. Germline V gives CDR1 SNHLY, CDR2 FYNNEI. The CDR3 sequence: CATSMQGVNSPLHF. The CDR3 region has the DNA TGTGCCACCAGCATGCAGGGGGTTAATTCACCCCTCCACTTT.

The V call is TRBV30, the J call TRBJ2-4; D is unclear. The CDR3 has 13 residues. The ends were cut back, 7 bases at V and 5 bases at J, with 15 bases in the middle. Germline V CDR1 and CDR2: GTSNPN, SVGIG (reference sequence). CDR3 loop: CASANEGQNIQYF. The CDR3 DNA reads as TGTGCCTCGGCTAACGAAGGCCAAAACATTCAGTACTTC.